The 10 T cell receptor beta chains listed next were all sequenced from one sample in a study of blood T cell repertoires in COVID-19. TCRdb's table, derived via immunoSEQ multiplex PCR, lists solely in-frame clones and lacks some. The table has approximately 30,000 clones, about nine tenths seen once. Sequenced: peripheral blood. The receptors shown here come from a human donor in a cohort sampled during active COVID-19.

The chain is built from TRBV6-6 and TRBJ2-6; no definite D call. V lost 5 bases and J lost 4, with 9 bases in between. Germline values: CDR1 MNHNY, CDR2 SVGAGI (reference sequence). The CDR3 is 14 amino acids. This chain's CDR3 is CASSAITGANVLTF. The DNA of the CDR3 is TGTGCCAGCAGTGCGATAACCGGGGCCAACGTCCTGACTTTC.

The chain combines TRBV10-3 with TRBJ2-1, with 8 bases lining up with TRBD2. Trimming cost V 5 bases and J 0 bases; bases outside gene matches: 12. Germline CDR1 reads ENHRY; CDR2 reads SYGVKD. The CDR3 totals 18 residues. CDR3 in amino acids: CAISPPAGAASSYNEQFF. The CDR3 nucleotides read TGTGCCATCAGTCCTCCAGCGGGGGCCGCAAGCTCCTACAATGAGCAGTTCTTC.

The V gene is TRBV10-3, the J gene TRBJ1-2, with D unclear. Between the trimmed V and J ends, which lost 4 bases and 0 bases, there was a span of 21 bases. CDR3 size: 18 residues. Germline-derived CDR1 and CDR2 are ENHRY and SYGVKD. CDR3 region: CAISAPPAQTGANYGYTF. The CDR3, as DNA: TGTGCCATCAGTGCTCCCCCAGCCCAAACCGGAGCTAACTATGGCTACACCTTC.

The table lists this clone with a count of one. The V call is TRBV5-1, the J call TRBJ1-5; weak D call: TRBD1 (5 bases). CDR1 SGHRS and CDR2 YFSETQ come from the germline V gene. CDR3 size: 15 residues. The V gene lost 3 bases and the J gene lost 2 bases, with 12 bases spanning the gap. The CDR3 DNA reads TGCGCCAGCAGCTCGACCGCGGGACGCAATCAGCCCCAGCATTTT. Protein: CASSSTAGRNQPQHF.

The chain carries TRBV18 and TRBJ2-5; TRBD2 aligns across 7 bases. The CDR3 is made up of 13 amino acids. The J segment lost 6 bases and the V segment lost 3 bases, leaving 4 bases of the junction unmatched. Germline lookup yields CDR1 KGHSH and CDR2 LQKENI. The CDR3 DNA sequence: TGTGCCAGCTCACCGCGGGAGACTAAGACCCAGTACTTC. This codes for CASSPRETKTQYF.

A single count supports this clone. The J gene is TRBJ2-1, the V gene TRBV7-2, with 7 bases lining up with TRBD2. Germline V CDR1 and CDR2: SGHTA, FQGNSA. The CDR3 covers 13 residues. V lost 1 base to trimming and J lost 8 bases; unmatched junction nucleotides: 2. CDR3 loop: CASSLGLADEQFF. The CDR3, as DNA: TGTGCCAGCAGCTTAGGGCTAGCGGATGAGCAGTTCTTC.

Only one count was recorded for this clone. The chain joins TRBV6-5 to TRBJ2-7; TRBD1 matches 12 bases. Germline V lookup: CDR1 MNHEY, CDR2 SVGAGI. This CDR3 has 14 amino acids. J lost 9 bases, V lost 5 bases, and 8 bases had no gene match. DNA for the CDR3: TGTGCCAGCAGTCGGGGGACAGGGGGCACCCTGCAGTACGTC. It is translated as CASSRGTGGTLQYV.

V gene TRBV5-1 combines with J gene TRBJ1-2, with D perhaps matching TRBD1 (6 bases). Deletions cut 3 bases from V and 0 bases from J, with 9 bases between. The CDR3 covers 14 residues. Germline CDR1 is SGHRS and CDR2 is YFSETQ. The CDR3 spells CASSSTGSNYGYTF. CDR3 in DNA: TGCGCCAGCAGCTCGACAGGATCTAACTATGGCTACACCTTC.

The count of this clone is one. The chain employs TRBV28 and TRBJ2-7; 10 bases are a match to TRBD1. This CDR3 is built from 14 residues. The V segment lost 2 bases and the J segment 7 bases; nucleotides outside the gene matches: 5. Germline CDR1 reads MDHEN; CDR2 reads SYDVKM. CDR3 amino acids: CASSLGDRGWEQYV. In nucleotides, the CDR3 is TGTGCCAGCAGTTTAGGGGACAGGGGATGGGAGCAGTACGTC.

V usage is TRBV19 and J usage is TRBJ1-4; D remains unclear. The CDR3 contains 15 residues. CDR1 is LNHDA, CDR2 SQIVND, per germline (reference sequence). The V and J ends lost 2 bases and 0 bases respectively, with 7 bases between them. The CDR3 spells CASSIQVATNEKLFF. The DNA for the CDR3 is TGTGCCAGTAGTATACAGGTGGCAACTAATGAAAAACTGTTTTTT.